The following is a T cell receptor beta chain sequence with its context. These data belong to a study of CD8 T cells in Susac syndrome. The RNA input was about 0.45 to 1 ug, and it was reverse transcribed with random hexamers. A multiplex approach, immunoSEQ multiplex PCR, amplified TCR beta CDR3 across 54 Vbeta and 13 Jbeta. TCRdb reanalysed the immunoSEQ multiplex PCR reads using MiXCR and keeps one entry per CDR3 protein. The sample yields over 120,000 distinct CDR3 sequences, roughly 94% seen once. There are 15 residues in the CDR3. The ends lost 0 bases at V and 5 bases at J; junction bases unmatched: 3. From germline, CDR1 is LNHNV and CDR2 YYDKDF (reference sequence).

This chain connects TRBV15 to TRBJ2-5; 10 positions match TRBD2. The TCR was taken from a human donor in good health. Sequenced: CD4+ T cells from PBMCs. CDR3 in amino acids: CATSRDLAGAETQYF. The CDR3, as DNA: TGTGCCACCAGCAGAGATCTAGCGGGAGCGGAGACCCAGTACTTC.